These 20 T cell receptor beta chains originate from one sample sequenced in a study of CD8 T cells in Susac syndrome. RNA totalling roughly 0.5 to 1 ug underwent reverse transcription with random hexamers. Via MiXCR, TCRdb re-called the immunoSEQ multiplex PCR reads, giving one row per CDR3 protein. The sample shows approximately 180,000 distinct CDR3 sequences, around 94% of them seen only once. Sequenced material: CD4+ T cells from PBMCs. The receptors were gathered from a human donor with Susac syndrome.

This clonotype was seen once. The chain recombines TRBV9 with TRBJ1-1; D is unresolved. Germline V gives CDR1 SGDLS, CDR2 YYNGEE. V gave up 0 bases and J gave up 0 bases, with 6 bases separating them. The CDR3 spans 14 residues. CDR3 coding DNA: TGTGCCAGCAGCGTAGACAGCATGAACACTGAAGCTTTCTTT. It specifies CASSVDSMNTEAFF.

CDR3 nucleotides: TGCAGCGTTGAAGGGAAGGCGGATGAGGGGGGGAGTTATACGCAGTATTTT. Translating it yields CSVEGKADEGGSYTQYF. The chain couples TRBV29-1 to TRBJ2-3; TRBD2 is a possible D gene (7 bases). V was trimmed by 1 base and J by 7 bases, leaving 24 bases between them. The CDR3 is 17 amino acids. The germline gives CDR1 SQVTM, CDR2 ANQGSEA.

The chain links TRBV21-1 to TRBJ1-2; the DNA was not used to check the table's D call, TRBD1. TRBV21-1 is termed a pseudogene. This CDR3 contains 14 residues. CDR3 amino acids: CASSKAGRGYGYTF. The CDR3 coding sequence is TGTGCCAGCAGCAAAGCGGGCAGGGGCTATGGCTACACCTTC.

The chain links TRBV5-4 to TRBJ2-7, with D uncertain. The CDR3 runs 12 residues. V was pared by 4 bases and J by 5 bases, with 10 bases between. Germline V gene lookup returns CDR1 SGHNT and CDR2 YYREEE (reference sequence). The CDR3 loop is CASSPNSDEQYF. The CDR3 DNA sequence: TGTGCCAGCAGCCCAAACTCAGACGAGCAGTACTTC.

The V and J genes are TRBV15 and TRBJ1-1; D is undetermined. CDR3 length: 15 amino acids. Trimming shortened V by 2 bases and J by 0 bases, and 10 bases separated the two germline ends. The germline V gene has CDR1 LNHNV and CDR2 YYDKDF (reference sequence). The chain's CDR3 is CATSRLGAVNTEAFF. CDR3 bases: TGTGCCACCAGCAGATTGGGTGCGGTGAACACTGAAGCTTTCTTT.

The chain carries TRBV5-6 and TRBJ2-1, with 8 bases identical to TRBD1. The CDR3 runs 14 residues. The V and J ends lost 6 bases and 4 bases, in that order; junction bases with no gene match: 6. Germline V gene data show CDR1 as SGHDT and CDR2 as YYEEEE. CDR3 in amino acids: CASKRQGPYNEQFF. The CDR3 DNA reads TGTGCCAGCAAGCGACAGGGGCCTTACAATGAGCAGTTCTTC.

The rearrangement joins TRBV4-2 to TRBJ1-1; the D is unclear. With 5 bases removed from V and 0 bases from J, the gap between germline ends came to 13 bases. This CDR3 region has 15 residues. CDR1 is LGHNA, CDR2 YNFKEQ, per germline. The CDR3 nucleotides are TGTGCCAGCAGCGCAGCGGCCGTTTTGAACACTGAAGCTTTCTTT. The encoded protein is CASSAAAVLNTEAFF.

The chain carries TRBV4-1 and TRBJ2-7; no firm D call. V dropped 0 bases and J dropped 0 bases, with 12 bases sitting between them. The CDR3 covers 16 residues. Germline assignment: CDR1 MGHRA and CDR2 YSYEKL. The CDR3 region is CASSQESPSTSYEQYF. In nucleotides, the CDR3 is TGCGCCAGCAGCCAAGAATCCCCTAGTACCTCCTACGAGCAGTACTTC.

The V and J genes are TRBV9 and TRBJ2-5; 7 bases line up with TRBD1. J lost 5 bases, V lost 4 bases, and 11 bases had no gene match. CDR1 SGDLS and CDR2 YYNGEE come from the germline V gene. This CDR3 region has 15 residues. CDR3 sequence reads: CASSTVTGVGETQYF. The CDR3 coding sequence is TGTGCCAGCAGCACAGTTACAGGGGTCGGCGAGACCCAGTACTTC.

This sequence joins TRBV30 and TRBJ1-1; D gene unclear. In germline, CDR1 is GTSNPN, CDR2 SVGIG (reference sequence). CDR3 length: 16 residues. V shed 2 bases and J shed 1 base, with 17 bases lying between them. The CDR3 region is CAWSQDGWYKNTEAFF. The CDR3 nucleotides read TGTGCCTGGAGTCAGGACGGCTGGTATAAGAACACTGAAGCTTTCTTT.

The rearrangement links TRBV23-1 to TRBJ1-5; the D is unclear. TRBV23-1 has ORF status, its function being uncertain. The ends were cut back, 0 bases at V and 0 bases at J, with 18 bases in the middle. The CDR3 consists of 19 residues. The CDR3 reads CASSQSSARGWLSNQPQHF. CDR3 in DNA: TGCGCCAGCAGTCAATCTTCGGCGCGGGGTTGGCTTAGCAATCAGCCCCAGCATTTT.

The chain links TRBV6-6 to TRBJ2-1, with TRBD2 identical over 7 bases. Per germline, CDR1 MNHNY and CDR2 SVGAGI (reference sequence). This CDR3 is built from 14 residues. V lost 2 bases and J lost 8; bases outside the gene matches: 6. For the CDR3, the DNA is TGTGCCAGCAGTTACCCGGGGAGGGTCGATGAGCAGTTCTTC. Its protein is CASSYPGRVDEQFF.

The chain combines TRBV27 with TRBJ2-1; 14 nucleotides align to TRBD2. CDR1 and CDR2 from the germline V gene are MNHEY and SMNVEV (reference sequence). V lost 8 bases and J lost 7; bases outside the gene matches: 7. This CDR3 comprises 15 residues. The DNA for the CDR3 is TGTGCCAGCGCCCTCAGACTAGCGGGGGGGAATGAGCAGTTCTTC. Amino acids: CASALRLAGGNEQFF.

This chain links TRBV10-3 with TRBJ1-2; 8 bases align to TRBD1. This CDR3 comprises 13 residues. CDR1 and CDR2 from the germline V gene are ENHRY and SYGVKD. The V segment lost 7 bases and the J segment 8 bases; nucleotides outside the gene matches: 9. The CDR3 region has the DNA TGTGCCATCACCTGGACAGGGACAAGCGGCTACACCTTC. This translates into CAITWTGTSGYTF.

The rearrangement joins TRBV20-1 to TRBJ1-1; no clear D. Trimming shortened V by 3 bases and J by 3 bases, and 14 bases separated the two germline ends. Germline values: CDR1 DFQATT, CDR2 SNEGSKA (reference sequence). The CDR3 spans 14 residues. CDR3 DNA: TGCAGTGCTAGCGCCTCGGGTTCTTACACTGAAGCTTTCTTT. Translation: CSASASGSYTEAFF.

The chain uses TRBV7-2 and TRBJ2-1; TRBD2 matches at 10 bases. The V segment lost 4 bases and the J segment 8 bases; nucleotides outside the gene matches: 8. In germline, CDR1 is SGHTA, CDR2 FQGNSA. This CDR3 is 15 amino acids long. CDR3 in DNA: TGTGCCAGCAGCTCTCTAGCGGGGGATCTAGATGAGCAGTTCTTC. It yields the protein CASSSLAGDLDEQFF.

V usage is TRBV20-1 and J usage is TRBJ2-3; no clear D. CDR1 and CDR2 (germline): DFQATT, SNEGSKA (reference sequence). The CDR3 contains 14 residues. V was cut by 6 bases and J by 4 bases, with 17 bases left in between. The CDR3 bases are TGCAGTGCCGATGACTTAGGTGAATCAGATACGCAGTATTTT. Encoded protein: CSADDLGESDTQYF.

CDR3 DNA: TGTGCCTGGAGGGAATGGACAGGGAAAGAGACCCAGTACTTC. Its protein product is CAWREWTGKETQYF. The chain has TRBV30 and TRBJ2-5; TRBD1 matches 8 bases. This CDR3 spans 14 amino acids. V lost 3 bases and J lost 3; bases outside the gene matches: 6. Germline V gene data show CDR1 as GTSNPN and CDR2 as SVGIG (reference sequence).

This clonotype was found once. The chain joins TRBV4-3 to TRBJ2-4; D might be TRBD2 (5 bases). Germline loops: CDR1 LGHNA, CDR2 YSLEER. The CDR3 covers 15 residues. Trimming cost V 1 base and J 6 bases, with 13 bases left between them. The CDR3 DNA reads TGCGCCAGCAGCCAAGGGGCAGCCCTAGCAAACATTCAGTACTTC. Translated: CASSQGAALANIQYF.

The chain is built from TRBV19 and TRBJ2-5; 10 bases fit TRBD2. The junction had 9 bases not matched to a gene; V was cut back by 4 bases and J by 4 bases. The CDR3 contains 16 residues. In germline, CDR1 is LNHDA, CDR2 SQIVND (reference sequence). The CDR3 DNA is TGTGCCAGTAGTAAGGGGGCTAGCGGGAGAGGAGAGACCCAGTACTTC. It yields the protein CASSKGASGRGETQYF.